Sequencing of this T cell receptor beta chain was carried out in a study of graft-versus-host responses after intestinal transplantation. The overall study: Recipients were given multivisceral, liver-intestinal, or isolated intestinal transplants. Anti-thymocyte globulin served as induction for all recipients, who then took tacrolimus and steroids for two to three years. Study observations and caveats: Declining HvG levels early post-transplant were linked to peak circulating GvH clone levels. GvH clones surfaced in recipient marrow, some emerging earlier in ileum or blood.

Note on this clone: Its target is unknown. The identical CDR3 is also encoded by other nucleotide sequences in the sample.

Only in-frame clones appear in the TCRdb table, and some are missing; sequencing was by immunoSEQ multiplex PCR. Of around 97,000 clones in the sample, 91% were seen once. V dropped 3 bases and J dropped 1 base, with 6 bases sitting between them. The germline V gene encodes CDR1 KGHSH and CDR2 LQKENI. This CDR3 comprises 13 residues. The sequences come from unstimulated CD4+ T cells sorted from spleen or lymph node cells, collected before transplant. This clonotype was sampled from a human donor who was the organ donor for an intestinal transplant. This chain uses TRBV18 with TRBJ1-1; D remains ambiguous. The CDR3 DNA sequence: TGTGCCAGCTCACCCACAGAGAACACTGAAGCTTTCTTT. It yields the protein CASSPTENTEAFF.